This entry lists 14 T cell receptor beta chains sequenced from one sample in a study of cytomegalovirus exposure and HLA in healthy donors. PCR employed 60 Vbeta and 13 Jbeta primers. Profiling relied on immunoSEQ multiplex PCR, and the TCRdb table lists in-frame clones only, not all of them. The table has about 110,000 clones, 75% seen once. Sequencing used PBMCs. The receptors were sampled from a male donor in good health and CMV-seropositive.

This rearrangement joins TRBV5-1 to TRBJ2-1; 11 nucleotides align to TRBD1. V lost 4 bases and J lost 8; bases outside the gene matches: 8. The CDR3 totals 15 residues. The germline V gene encodes CDR1 SGHRS and CDR2 YFSETQ. The CDR3 spells CASSVTGQGVDEQFF. Here the CDR3 DNA reads TGCGCCAGCAGCGTAACGGGACAGGGGGTCGATGAGCAGTTCTTC.

The rearrangement uses TRBV4-2 and TRBJ1-3; D may be TRBD1 (5 bases). From germline, CDR1 is LGHNA and CDR2 YNFKEQ. V lost 1 base, J lost 0 bases, and 10 bases lay in between. This CDR3 has 16 amino acids. The DNA for the CDR3 is TGTGCCAGCAGCCAAGTGGCAGGGATCTCTGGAAACACCATATATTTT. It codes for CASSQVAGISGNTIYF.

V usage is TRBV28 and J usage is TRBJ1-5, with TRBD1 matching 7 bases. This CDR3 is 14 amino acids long. Germline trimming cut 5 bases from V and 7 bases from J; bases unmatched to any gene: 8. Germline V gives CDR1 MDHEN, CDR2 SYDVKM. CDR3 sequence reads: CASSPPRGQQPQHF. CDR3 bases: TGTGCCAGCAGTCCCCCTAGGGGGCAGCAGCCCCAGCATTTT.

The CDR3 loop is CASSLGDSSGNTIYF. The CDR3 DNA reads as TGTGCCAGCAGTTTGGGTGACAGCTCTGGAAACACCATATATTTT. This chain joins TRBV6-5 and TRBJ1-3; D might be TRBD1 (5 bases). Germline V gives CDR1 MNHEY, CDR2 SVGAGI. This CDR3 spans 15 amino acids. Between the trimmed V and J ends, which lost 4 bases and 0 bases, there was a span of 10 bases.

The chain links TRBV7-3 to TRBJ2-3; TRBD2 might be the D (6 bases). Per the germline V gene, CDR1 is SGHTA and CDR2 is FQGTGA. Deletions cut 5 bases from V and 3 bases from J, with 27 bases between. The CDR3 spans 19 residues. The CDR3 sequence: CASSPLAHLNSGRTDTQYF. The CDR3 nucleotides are TGTGCCAGCAGCCCCCTTGCCCATCTGAATAGCGGACGTACAGATACGCAGTATTTT.

The gene calls are TRBV4-1 and TRBJ2-7, with TRBD2 matching 10 bases. This CDR3 contains 14 residues. V trimming: 6 bases; J trimming: 6 bases; junction bases outside the gene matches: 8. Per the germline V gene, CDR1 is MGHRA and CDR2 is YSYEKL. The CDR3 region has the DNA TGCGCCAGCAGGCTCGTAGCGGGAGGCGCCGAGCAGTACTTC. This codes for CASRLVAGGAEQYF.

The chain combines TRBV4-2 with TRBJ1-4; possible D gene TRBD1, 6 bases. The CDR3 covers 15 residues. The V gene's germline CDR1 is LGHNA and CDR2 YNFKEQ. The V and J ends lost 0 bases and 6 bases respectively, with 11 bases between them. CDR3: CASSQELDSYEKLFF. CDR3 in DNA: TGTGCCAGCAGCCAAGAACTGGACAGCTATGAAAAACTGTTTTTT.

This clone was seen only a few times. This chain connects TRBV29-1 to TRBJ2-7; 8 bases are a match to TRBD2. CDR3 size: 15 residues. Germline V gene lookup returns CDR1 SQVTM and CDR2 ANQGSEA. Trimming took 6 bases from V and 0 from J; bases not matched to a gene: 10. The CDR3: CSVPTSGGNSYEQYF. CDR3 coding DNA: TGCAGCGTCCCCACGAGCGGGGGAAACTCCTACGAGCAGTACTTC.

J is TRBJ1-5 and V is TRBV11-2; TRBD1 is a possible D gene (5 bases). The CDR3 runs 16 residues. Trimming took off 4 bases at V and 2 bases at J, with 15 bases between the two ends. Per germline, CDR1 SGHAT and CDR2 FQNNGV. For the CDR3, the DNA is TGTGCCAGCAGCTCGGGGCGGGGGGGTGGCAATCAGCCCCAGCATTTT. Protein product: CASSSGRGGGNQPQHF.

The chain carries TRBV11-2 and TRBJ2-1; 9 positions match TRBD2. CDR1 is SGHAT, CDR2 FQNNGV, per germline. J lost 4 bases, V lost 4 bases, and 5 bases had no gene match. This CDR3 has 15 amino acids. The CDR3 region is CASSSLAGKYNEQFF. The CDR3 DNA is TGTGCCAGCAGCTCACTAGCGGGTAAATACAATGAGCAGTTCTTC.

The rearrangement uses TRBV2 and TRBJ2-3; 7 bases are shared with TRBD1. V dropped 3 bases and J dropped 4; count of bases not matched to a gene: 4. The CDR3 is 14 amino acids. Looked up from germline, CDR1 is SNHLY and CDR2 is FYNNEI. The CDR3 nucleotides are TGTGCCAGCAGTGATGACAGGGCGGCAGATACGCAGTATTTT. This encodes CASSDDRAADTQYF.

This chain links TRBV5-4 with TRBJ2-2, with a weak D call TRBD2 (6 bases). The CDR3 totals 14 residues. Germline V gene lookup returns CDR1 SGHNT and CDR2 YYREEE (reference sequence). V was trimmed by 0 bases and J by 7 bases, leaving 10 bases between them. CDR3 region: CASSLGGTLGELFF. The CDR3 DNA sequence: TGTGCCAGCAGCTTGGGGGGGACTCTCGGGGAGCTGTTTTTT.

For the CDR3, the DNA is TGTGCCAGCAGCCCCGGCCGTGGGAGCAGCGAAAAACTGTTTTTT. Translation: CASSPGRGSSEKLFF. The chain couples TRBV11-1 to TRBJ1-4; D not resolved. CDR1 and CDR2 from the germline V gene are SGHAT and FQDESV (reference sequence). The germline V and J ends were trimmed by 5 bases and 8 bases, with 18 bases remaining between them. This CDR3 is 15 amino acids long.

The chain combines TRBV5-4 with TRBJ1-5; perhaps TRBD1 as D (5 bases). Germline V gene data show CDR1 as SGHNT and CDR2 as YYREEE (reference sequence). Trimming left V 0 bases short and J 9 bases short, with 7 bases between. The CDR3 extends over 12 amino acids. The CDR3 is CASSLAGGPQHF. CDR3 DNA: TGTGCCAGCAGCTTGGCCGGGGGGCCCCAGCATTTT.